This T cell receptor (beta chain) was retrieved from a study of blood T cells in healthy people across ages (dated by TCRdb to between 2014 and 2017). Regarding the study in general: Template switching captured roughly one uniquely barcoded TCR beta cDNA molecule per two T cells in model experiments. To avoid experimental bias, donors of different ages were distributed randomly across sequencing lanes. The study measured age-related changes in TCR beta repertoire diversity using deep sequencing normalized with unique cDNA molecular identifiers. The study analyzed two additional independent replicas of 1 million unique cDNA reads from the same blood draw for two donors, one aged 18 to 30 and one aged 80 or older. The donors were split into four age groups: young (average around 16 years), middle-aged (39), aged (more than 60) and long-lived (roughly 88).

Donors were a few dozen systemically healthy Caucasian individuals from Russia aged about 6 to 100 years. Approximately 11 milliliters of peripheral blood were drawn from each donor into EDTA-treated Vacutainer tubes. Ficoll-Paque density-gradient centrifugation was used to isolate PBMCs, with at least 6 million per sample. Trizol reagent was used to extract total RNA from PBMCs, with at least 5.5 micrograms per sample. For every donor, an aliquot of PBMCs went through flow cytometry to measure the percentages of naive CD45RAhigh/CD27high T cells. A remark on this clonotype: Its binding antigen is unknown. Nothing much larger sits one base from this clone, and base qualities are not available.

To prepare the library, 5' RACE was applied. The sequencer listed for this sample is Illumina HiSeq 2500. A second PCR of roughly 7 to 11 cycles was performed with a sample-barcoded 5' primer and a J-beta primer mix. A unique molecular identifier was introduced onto each TCR beta cDNA molecule by a template-switch 5' adaptor carrying 12 random nucleotides. Each sample yielded at least 3 million CDR3-containing paired-end reads. The Mint cDNA synthesis kit, primed by a TRBC-specific oligonucleotide, was used to synthesize first-strand cDNA from all RNA. All cDNA was treated with uracil-DNA glycosylase and then went through a first 18-cycle PCR with the universal primers M1SS and BC2_uni_R. The study's processing was this. For normalization, 1 million high-quality reads were randomly selected from each sample, with every read carrying a distinct molecular identifier. Instead of being binned into consensus sequences, reads that shared molecular identifiers were thrown out. CDR3 identification, clonotype clustering and error correction used MiTCR with a Q25 quality threshold and the strictest error-elimination algorithm. A nonparametric unseen species model with Euler transformation was used to estimate a lower bound on total TCR beta diversity. TCRdb took the public reads, trimmed them with fastp at Q25, ran MiXCR for clone calling and kept in-frame beta chains. All rows with the same CDR3 protein become a single entry with the most common DNA and genes. The V and J calls here are based on TCRdb, not the publication. The sample records around 600,000 distinct CDR3 sequences, roughly 48% of which are singletons. The ten largest make up around 25% of the sample.

Measured from the cysteine to the phenylalanine, the CDR3 is 15 residues long. Only the CDR3 DNA is retained, 45 bases long and in frame from the first base. V is cut by 2 bases and J by 6 bases, and the space between the germline ends is 14 bases. CDR1 and CDR2 are drawn from the germline V gene (reference sequence): MNHNY, SVGAGI. What the study reported, not specific to this receptor: Estimates of total diversity based on one million sequenced T cells were considered lower bounds and underestimates. As age increased, observed TCR beta diversity per million T cells dropped in a roughly linear way, and a significant reduction was already evident by age around 41. Conclusive comparison of naive and antigen-experienced compartments was prevented by the profiling of bulk unsorted PBMCs. Compared with the aged group, the long-lived group had more naive CD4+ T cells, fewer expanded clones and increased TCR diversity, suggesting age selection. Observed TCR beta diversity correlated strongly with the percentage of naive T cells measured by flow cytometry. Because the CMV infection status of the donors was unknown, age-related changes in expanded clonotypes may potentially have been confounded.

Rearrangement joined TRBV6-6 to TRBJ1-5, with the D gene too uncertain to name. The source is a man older than 75 in good health. The sample comprised blood. Read as DNA, the sequence is TGTGCCAGCAGTTACGCCCTCGGTTCGACTCAGCCCCAGCATTTT. This codes for CASSYALGSTQPQHF.